This TCR beta chain is drawn from a study of shared clonotypes between healthy human individuals. General observations from the study: Naive CD4 clonotypes overlapped across a handful of donors at approximately 5.5%. Clonotype sharing among donors was expected to depend on sequencing depth.

The CDR3 totals 16 residues. The germline V gene has CDR1 KGHSH and CDR2 LQKENI. After removal of 3 bases from V and 4 bases from J, the junction contained 8 bases not matched to a gene. Worth noting for this clone: Its cognate antigen is unknown.

A CD45RA+ naive subset and a CD45RA-negative memory subset were split from CD4+ cells. The sorted-subset replicate PCRs were given approximately 190 ng DNA, which is 25,000 to 35,000 T cell genomes. This table comes from immunoSEQ multiplex PCR, and its TCRdb copy is limited to in-frame clones, with some not included. The sample lists about 2.4 million clones, 80% to 95% seen once, with 0.36% in the top ten. The sequence was collected from a young man in good health. Some clones in this sample may be carry-over from other donors' samples. Sequencing was performed on naive CD4+ T cells from PBMCs. Subset: CD45RA+ positively selected. This sequence joins TRBV18 and TRBJ2-1; 8 nucleotides match TRBD2. The CDR3 nucleotides read TGTGCCAGCTCACCCTACGGGGGGGCTAGGTACAATGAGCAGTTCTTC. Translation: CASSPYGGARYNEQFF.